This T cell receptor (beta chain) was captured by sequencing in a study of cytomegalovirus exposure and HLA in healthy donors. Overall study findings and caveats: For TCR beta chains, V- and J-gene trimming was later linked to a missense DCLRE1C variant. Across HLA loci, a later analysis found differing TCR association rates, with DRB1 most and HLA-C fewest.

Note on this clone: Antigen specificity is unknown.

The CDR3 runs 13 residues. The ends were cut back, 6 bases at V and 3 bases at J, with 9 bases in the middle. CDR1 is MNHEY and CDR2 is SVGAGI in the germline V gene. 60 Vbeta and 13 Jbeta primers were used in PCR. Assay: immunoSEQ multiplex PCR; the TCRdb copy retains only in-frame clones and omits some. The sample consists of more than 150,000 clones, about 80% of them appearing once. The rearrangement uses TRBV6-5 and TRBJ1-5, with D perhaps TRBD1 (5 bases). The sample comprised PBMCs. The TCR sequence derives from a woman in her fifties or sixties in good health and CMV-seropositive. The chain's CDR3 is CASSWGPNQPQHF. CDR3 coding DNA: TGTGCCAGCAGCTGGGGCCCCAATCAGCCCCAGCATTTT.